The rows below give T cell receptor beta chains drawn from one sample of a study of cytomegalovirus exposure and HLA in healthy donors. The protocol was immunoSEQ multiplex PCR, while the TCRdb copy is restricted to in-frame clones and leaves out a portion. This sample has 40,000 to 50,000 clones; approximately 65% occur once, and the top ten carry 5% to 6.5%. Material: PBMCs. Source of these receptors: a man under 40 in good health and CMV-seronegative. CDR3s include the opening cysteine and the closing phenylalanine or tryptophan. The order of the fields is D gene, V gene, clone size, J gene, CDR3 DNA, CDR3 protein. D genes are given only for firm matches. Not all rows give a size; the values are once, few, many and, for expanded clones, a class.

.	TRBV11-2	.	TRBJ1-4	TGTGCCAGCAGCTTATCGGTCGGGTTTGGAGAAAAACTGTTTTTT	CASSLSVGFGEKLFF
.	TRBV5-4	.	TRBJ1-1	TGTGCCAGCAGCTTGTCGTCGACTCTGAACACTGAAGCTTTCTTT	CASSLSSTLNTEAFF
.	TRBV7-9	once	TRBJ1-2	TGTGCCAGCAGCTTAGAGCAGGGGATCGTTACCTATGGCTACACCTTC	CASSLEQGIVTYGYTF
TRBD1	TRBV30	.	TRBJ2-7	TGTGCCTGGAGTCCGACAGGGTTAAGCGAGCAGTACTTC	CAWSPTGLSEQYF
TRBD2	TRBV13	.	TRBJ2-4	TGTGCCAGCAGCTCCGGACTAGCGGGAGCCAAAAACATTCAGTACTTC	CASSSGLAGAKNIQYF
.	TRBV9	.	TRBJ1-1	TGTGCCAGCAGCGTAGGCAGGAACACTGAAGCTTTCTTT	CASSVGRNTEAFF
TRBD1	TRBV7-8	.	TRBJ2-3	TGTGCCAGCAGCCTAGGACAGGGGACTAGCACAGATACGCAGTATTTT	CASSLGQGTSTDTQYF
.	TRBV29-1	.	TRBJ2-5	TGCAGCGTTGAAAAGATGCTAGCGTGGGAGACCCAGTACTTC	CSVEKMLAWETQYF
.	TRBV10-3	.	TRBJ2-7	TGTGCCATCAGTGAGGGACTTAACTACGAGCAGTACTTC	CAISEGLNYEQYF
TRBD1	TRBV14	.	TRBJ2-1	TGTGCCAGCAGCCAAACAGGGGCCTTAATGGGCAATGAGCAGTTCTTC	CASSQTGALMGNEQFF
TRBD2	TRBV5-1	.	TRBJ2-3	TGCGCCAGCAGCTTGTACGGGGGGACCACAGATACGCAGTATTTT	CASSLYGGTTDTQYF
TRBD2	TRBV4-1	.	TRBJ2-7	TGCGCCAGCAGCCAAGAATGGACGGGAGGGCCTTACGAGCAGTACTTC	CASSQEWTGGPYEQYF
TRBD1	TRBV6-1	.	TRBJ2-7	TGTGCCAGCAGTTCGTGGGACAGGGACTACGAGCAGTACTTC	CASSSWDRDYEQYF
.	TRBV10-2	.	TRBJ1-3	TGCGCCAGCAGTGAGTACCCAGGGGACTCTGGAAACACCATATATTTT	CASSEYPGDSGNTIYF
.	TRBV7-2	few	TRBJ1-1	TGTGCCAGCAGCTTAGCCGGAGGGCCAAACACTGAAGCTTTCTTT	CASSLAGGPNTEAFF
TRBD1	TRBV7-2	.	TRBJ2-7	TGTGCCAGCAGCTCTCAGGACAGGGGTTACTACGAGCAGTACTTC	CASSSQDRGYYEQYF
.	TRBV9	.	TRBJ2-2	TGTGCCAGCAGCGGAGACAGTGTCACCGGGGAGCTGTTTTTT	CASSGDSVTGELFF
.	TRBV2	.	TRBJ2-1	TGTGCCAGCACGGTGGCGGGACCGGGCTACAATGAGCAGTTCTTC	CASTVAGPGYNEQFF
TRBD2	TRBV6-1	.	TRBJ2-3	TGTGCCAGCAGTGAAGTGGCTAGCGGGATTAGCACAGATACGCAGTATTTT	CASSEVASGISTDTQYF
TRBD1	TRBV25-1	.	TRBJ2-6	TGTGCCAGCAGTGCCCCGGGACAGGCCACATCTGGGGCCAACGTCCTGACTTTC	CASSAPGQATSGANVLTF
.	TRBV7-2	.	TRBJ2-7	TGTGCCAGCAGCTTTGGCAGAACCTACGAGCAGTACTTC	CASSFGRTYEQYF
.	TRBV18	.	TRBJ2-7	TGTGCCAGCTCACCAGACGGGCTAGCTCGCGAGCAGTACTTC	CASSPDGLAREQYF
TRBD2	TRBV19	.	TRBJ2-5	TGTGCCAGTAGTAACCTAGCGGGAGTTGAGACCCAGTACTTC	CASSNLAGVETQYF
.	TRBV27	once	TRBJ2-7	TGTGCCAGCAGTTTTGGGGGGGCGCAGCAGTACTTC	CASSFGGAQQYF
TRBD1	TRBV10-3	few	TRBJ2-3	TGTGCCATCAGTGATGCAGGGGGACGAGCCTCAGATACGCAGTATTTT	CAISDAGGRASDTQYF
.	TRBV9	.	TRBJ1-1	TGTGCCAGCGGGCGGGAGAACACTGAAGCTTTCTTT	CASGRENTEAFF
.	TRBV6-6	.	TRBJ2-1	TGTGCCAGCAGTCGCGACTATTATGAGCAGTTCTTC	CASSRDYYEQFF
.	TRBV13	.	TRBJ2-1	TGTGCCAGCAGCCCAGTAGCGCAGGTGGGTTACAATGAGCAGTTCTTC	CASSPVAQVGYNEQFF
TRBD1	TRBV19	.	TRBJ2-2	TGTGCCAGTAGTAAGGGACAGGGGAACACCGGGGAGCTGTTTTTT	CASSKGQGNTGELFF
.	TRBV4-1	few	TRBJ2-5	TGCGCCAGCAGCCAAGACAGACTACAAGAGACCCAGTACTTC	CASSQDRLQETQYF
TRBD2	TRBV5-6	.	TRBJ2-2	TGTGCCAGCAGACCGAGCGGGAGGGGCACCGGGGAGCTGTTTTTT	CASRPSGRGTGELFF
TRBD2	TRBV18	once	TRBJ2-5	TGTGCCAGCTCACCGCTAGCGGGAGGCCGACAAGAGACCCAGTACTTC	CASSPLAGGRQETQYF
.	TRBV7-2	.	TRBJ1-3	TGTGCCAGCAGCTTAGCTGCGGGGGCAAGTGGAAACACCATATATTTT	CASSLAAGASGNTIYF
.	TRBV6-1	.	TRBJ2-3	TGTGCCAGCAGTGACGCCCAGGGTTTGCGGACAGATACGCAGTATTTT	CASSDAQGLRTDTQYF
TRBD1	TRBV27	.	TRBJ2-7	TGTGCCAGCAGTTTATCTCCGGGGACAGGGGAACACGAGCAGTACTTC	CASSLSPGTGEHEQYF
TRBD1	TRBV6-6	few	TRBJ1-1	TGTGCCAGCAGCGTACAGGGGGGGAACACTGAAGCTTTCTTT	CASSVQGGNTEAFF
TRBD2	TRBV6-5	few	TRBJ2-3	TGTGCCAGCAGTTACGGCGGGAGTCGGACAGATACGCAGTATTTT	CASSYGGSRTDTQYF
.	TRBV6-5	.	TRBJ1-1	TGTGCCAGCAGTTACTCCGCGGCCGGGGGCACTGAAGCTTTCTTT	CASSYSAAGGTEAFF
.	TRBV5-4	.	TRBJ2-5	TGTGCCAGCAGCTTGGCTGGGGGACTGGGGCAAGAGACCCAGTACTTC	CASSLAGGLGQETQYF
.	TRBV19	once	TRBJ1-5	TGTGCCAGTAGGGACAGTTTTCAGCCCCAGCATTTT	CASRDSFQPQHF
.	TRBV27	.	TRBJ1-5	TGTGCCAGCAGTCATATCGAGAGTAGCAATCAGCCCCAGCATTTT	CASSHIESSNQPQHF
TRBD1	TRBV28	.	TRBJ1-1	TGTGCCAGCAGTTCGGGACAGAGGAACACTGAAGCTTTCTTT	CASSSGQRNTEAFF
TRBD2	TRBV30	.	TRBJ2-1	TGTGCCTGGAGTGTAGGTGCGGGAGTCTTCAATGAGCAGTTCTTC	CAWSVGAGVFNEQFF
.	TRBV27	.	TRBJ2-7	TGTGCCACCGCGACTTGGCGTTCCTACGAGCAGTACTTC	CATATWRSYEQYF
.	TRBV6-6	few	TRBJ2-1	TGTGCCAGCAGTTACTCGAGTGGCGGGGCCCACAATGAGCAGTTCTTC	CASSYSSGGAHNEQFF
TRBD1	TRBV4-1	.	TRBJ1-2	TGCGCCAGCAGCCACAAAAGACATTTTGGAACGGGACAGGGGAACTATGGCTACACCTTC	CASSHKRHFGTGQGNYGYTF
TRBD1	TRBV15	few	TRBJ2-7	TGTGCCACCAGCAGACCCGACAGGGGGCAATACGAGCAGTACTTC	CATSRPDRGQYEQYF
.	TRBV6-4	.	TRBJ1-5	TGTGCCTCCAAAGTTGCCCGAACAGTGTATAGCAATCAGCCCCAGCATTTT	CASKVARTVYSNQPQHF
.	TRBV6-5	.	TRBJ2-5	TGTGCCAGCAGTTACACAGAAGAGACCCAGTACTTC	CASSYTEETQYF
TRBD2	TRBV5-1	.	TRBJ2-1	TGCGCCAGCGAAACCGGGACTAGCGGTTACAATGAGCAGTTCTTC	CASETGTSGYNEQFF
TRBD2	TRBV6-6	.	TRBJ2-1	TGTGCCAGCAGTCAACCACTAGCGGGAGGTTACGGTGAGCAGTTCTTC	CASSQPLAGGYGEQFF
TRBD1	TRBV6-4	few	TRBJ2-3	TGTGCCAGCAGTGGGACAGGGGGCGCAGATACGCAGTATTTT	CASSGTGGADTQYF
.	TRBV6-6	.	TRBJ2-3	TGTGCCAGCAGTGGCCTTCGGGTAGCGGCCACAGATACGCAGTATTTT	CASSGLRVAATDTQYF
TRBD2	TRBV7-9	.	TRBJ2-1	TGTGCCAGCAGCCTCCGACTAGCCAATGAGCAGTTCTTC	CASSLRLANEQFF
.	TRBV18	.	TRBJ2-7	TGTGCCAGCTCACTTGGACAGAGCTACGAGCAGTACTTC	CASSLGQSYEQYF
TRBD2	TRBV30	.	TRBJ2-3	TGTGCCTGGACGGCGGGAGCTCTGGGCACAGATACGCAGTATTTT	CAWTAGALGTDTQYF
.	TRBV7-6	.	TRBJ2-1	TGTGCCAGCAGCTTATTGGAGGGCCCTGAGCAGTTCTTC	CASSLLEGPEQFF
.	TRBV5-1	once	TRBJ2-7	TGCGCCAGCAGCTTCAACAGAAACTACGAGCAGTACTTC	CASSFNRNYEQYF
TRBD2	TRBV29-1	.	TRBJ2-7	TGCAGCGTTGTCCTGGCGGGAGGGCCGGAAGAGCAGTACTTC	CSVVLAGGPEEQYF
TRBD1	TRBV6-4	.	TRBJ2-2	TGTGCCAGCAGCGGGACAGGGTCCACCGGGGAGCTGTTTTTT	CASSGTGSTGELFF